The rows below give T cell receptor beta chains drawn from one sample of a study of blood T cell repertoires in COVID-19. TCRdb keeps only in-frame clones here, not all; method: immunoSEQ multiplex PCR. The data show around 310,000 clones, with around 90% seen just once and roughly 7.3% held by the top ten. The source material was peripheral blood. The receptor set was obtained from a woman under 40 with COVID-19, enrolled during active disease. CDR3s include the opening cysteine and the closing phenylalanine or tryptophan. The D gene is left open where the match is weak.

CDR3 length: 14; D gene: .; V gene: TRBV4-3; J gene: TRBJ1-5; CDR3 protein: CASSQAIGRQPQHF
CDR3 length: 13; D gene: TRBD1; V gene: TRBV29-1; J gene: TRBJ1-2; CDR3 protein: CSGGQGVGYGYTF
CDR3 length: 15; D gene: .; V gene: TRBV28; J gene: TRBJ1-6; CDR3 protein: CASSRSGSPTSPLHF
CDR3 length: 14; D gene: .; V gene: TRBV5-6; J gene: TRBJ2-7; CDR3 protein: CASSFGTWAYEQYF
CDR3 length: 13; D gene: TRBD2; V gene: TRBV9; J gene: TRBJ2-7; CDR3 protein: CASSSSGSSEQYF
CDR3 length: 16; D gene: TRBD2; V gene: TRBV2; J gene: TRBJ2-5; CDR3 protein: CASSPNRLAVRETQYF
CDR3 length: 15; D gene: TRBD2; V gene: TRBV10-3; J gene: TRBJ2-1; CDR3 protein: CATTAGGSSYNEQFF
CDR3 length: 15; D gene: .; V gene: TRBV4-1; J gene: TRBJ2-7; CDR3 protein: CASSQVLSGSYEQYF
CDR3 length: 12; D gene: .; V gene: TRBV29-1; J gene: TRBJ2-7; CDR3 protein: CSAQGTNYEQYF
CDR3 length: 15; D gene: .; V gene: TRBV7-3; J gene: TRBJ2-1; CDR3 protein: CASSLTPAGDNEQFF
CDR3 length: 15; D gene: TRBD2; V gene: TRBV6-5; J gene: TRBJ2-3; CDR3 protein: CASSRLAGVTDTQYF
CDR3 length: 14; D gene: .; V gene: TRBV10-3; J gene: TRBJ2-7; CDR3 protein: CAISETGSSYEQYF
CDR3 length: 15; D gene: TRBD1; V gene: TRBV4-1; J gene: TRBJ1-2; CDR3 protein: CASSQGTGGGYGYTF
CDR3 length: 15; D gene: .; V gene: TRBV4-3; J gene: TRBJ1-5; CDR3 protein: CASSQDQTGNQPQHF
CDR3 length: 15; D gene: TRBD1; V gene: TRBV7-9; J gene: TRBJ1-4; CDR3 protein: CASSPGTGRNEKLFF
CDR3 length: 15; D gene: TRBD1; V gene: TRBV6-5; J gene: TRBJ2-3; CDR3 protein: CASSLWTGTEDTQYF
CDR3 length: 15; D gene: TRBD1; V gene: TRBV30; J gene: TRBJ1-4; CDR3 protein: CAWTLQGFGKEKLFF
CDR3 length: 15; D gene: TRBD1; V gene: TRBV4-1; J gene: TRBJ1-2; CDR3 protein: CASSFEGTGNYGYTF
CDR3 length: 14; D gene: .; V gene: TRBV2; J gene: TRBJ2-2; CDR3 protein: CATSQDANTGELFF
CDR3 length: 14; D gene: TRBD1; V gene: TRBV3-1/TRBV3-2; J gene: TRBJ2-3; CDR3 protein: CASSHTGTGDTQYF
CDR3 length: 12; D gene: .; V gene: TRBV5-4; J gene: TRBJ2-7; CDR3 protein: CASSSDSYEQYF
CDR3 length: 13; D gene: .; V gene: TRBV28; J gene: TRBJ2-7; CDR3 protein: CASRPGSSYEQYF
CDR3 length: 15; D gene: .; V gene: TRBV19; J gene: TRBJ1-5; CDR3 protein: CASNPTGTRYQPQHF
CDR3 length: 14; D gene: .; V gene: TRBV5-1; J gene: TRBJ2-1; CDR3 protein: CASSLGLVVAEQFF
CDR3 length: 14; D gene: TRBD1; V gene: TRBV13; J gene: TRBJ2-7; CDR3 protein: CASSPLDRPHEQYF
CDR3 length: 14; D gene: .; V gene: TRBV5-1; J gene: TRBJ2-5; CDR3 protein: CASSLQGLGETQYF
CDR3 length: 13; D gene: .; V gene: TRBV6-6; J gene: TRBJ2-7; CDR3 protein: CASSYQGTYEQYF
CDR3 length: 13; D gene: TRBD1; V gene: TRBV4-3; J gene: TRBJ1-1; CDR3 protein: CASSQEQGDLAFF
CDR3 length: 15; D gene: TRBD1; V gene: TRBV28; J gene: TRBJ2-7; CDR3 protein: CASSFRRDRAHEQYF
CDR3 length: 13; D gene: .; V gene: TRBV3-1/TRBV3-2; J gene: TRBJ1-4; CDR3 protein: CASSQARDTKLFF
CDR3 length: 13; D gene: TRBD1; V gene: TRBV6-5; J gene: TRBJ1-1; CDR3 protein: CASSHETGTEAFF
CDR3 length: 14; D gene: .; V gene: TRBV7-3; J gene: TRBJ2-3; CDR3 protein: CASSLMADTDTQYF
CDR3 length: 14; D gene: .; V gene: TRBV7-2; J gene: TRBJ2-7; CDR3 protein: CASSPPFAAYEQYF